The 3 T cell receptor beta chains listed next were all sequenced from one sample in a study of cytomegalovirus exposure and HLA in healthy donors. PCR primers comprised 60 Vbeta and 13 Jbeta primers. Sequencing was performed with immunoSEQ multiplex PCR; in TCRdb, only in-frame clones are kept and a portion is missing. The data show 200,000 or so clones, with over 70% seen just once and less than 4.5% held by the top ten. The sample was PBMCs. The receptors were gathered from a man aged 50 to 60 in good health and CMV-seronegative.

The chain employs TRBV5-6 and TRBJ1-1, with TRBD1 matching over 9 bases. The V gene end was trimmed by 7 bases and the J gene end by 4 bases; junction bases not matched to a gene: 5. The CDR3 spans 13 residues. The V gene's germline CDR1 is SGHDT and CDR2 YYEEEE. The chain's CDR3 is CASDYRGLTEAFF. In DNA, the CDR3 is TGTGCCAGCGATTACAGGGGGCTCACTGAAGCTTTCTTT. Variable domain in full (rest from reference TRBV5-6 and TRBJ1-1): DAGVTQSPTHLIKTRGQQVTLRCSPKSGHDTVSWYQQALGQGPQFIFQYYEEEERQRGNFPDRFSGHQFPNYSSELNVNALLLGDSALYLCASDYRGLTEAFFGQGTRLTVV.

CDR3 sequence: CASSLGLWTGTINLHF. The CDR3 nucleotides read TGTGCCAGCAGCTTGGGGCTTTGGACAGGGACTATTAACCTCCACTTT. The rearrangement joins TRBV5-8 to TRBJ1-6; TRBD1 matches 8 bases. The junction had 14 bases not matched to a gene; V was cut back by 0 bases and J by 15 bases. The length of the CDR3 is 16 residues. CDR1 and CDR2 (germline): SGHTS, YDEGEE.

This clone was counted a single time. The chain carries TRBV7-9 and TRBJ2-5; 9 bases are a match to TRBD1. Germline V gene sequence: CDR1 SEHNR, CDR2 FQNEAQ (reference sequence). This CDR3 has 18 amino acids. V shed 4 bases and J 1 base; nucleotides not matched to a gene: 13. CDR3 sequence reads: CASSSADPGQGSQETQYF. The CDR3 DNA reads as TGTGCCAGCAGCTCAGCTGACCCGGGACAGGGTTCCCAAGAGACCCAGTACTTC.